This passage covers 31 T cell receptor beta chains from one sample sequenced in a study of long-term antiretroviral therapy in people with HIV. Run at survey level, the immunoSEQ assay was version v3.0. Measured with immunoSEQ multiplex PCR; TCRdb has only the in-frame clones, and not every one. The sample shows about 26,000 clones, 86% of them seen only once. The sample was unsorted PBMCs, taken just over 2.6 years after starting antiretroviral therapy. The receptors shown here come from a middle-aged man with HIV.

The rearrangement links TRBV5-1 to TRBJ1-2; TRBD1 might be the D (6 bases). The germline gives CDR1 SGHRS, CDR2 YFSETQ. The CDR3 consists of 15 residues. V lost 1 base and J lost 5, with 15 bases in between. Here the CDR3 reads CASSLRTAGGYGYTF. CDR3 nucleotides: TGCGCCAGCAGCTTGAGGACAGCGGGGGGATATGGCTACACCTTC.

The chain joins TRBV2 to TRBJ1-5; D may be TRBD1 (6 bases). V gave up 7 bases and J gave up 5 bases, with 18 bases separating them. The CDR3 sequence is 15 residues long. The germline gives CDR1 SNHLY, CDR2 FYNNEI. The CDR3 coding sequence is TGTGCCAGCACCGTATGGGGGGCAGAAGATCAGCCCCAGCATTTT. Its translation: CASTVWGAEDQPQHF.

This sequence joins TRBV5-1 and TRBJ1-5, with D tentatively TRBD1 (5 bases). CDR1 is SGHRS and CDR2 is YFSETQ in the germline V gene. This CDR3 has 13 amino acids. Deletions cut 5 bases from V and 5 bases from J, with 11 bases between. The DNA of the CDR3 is TGCGCCAGCAGTCTGGGGGGTGATCAGCCCCAGCATTTT. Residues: CASSLGGDQPQHF.

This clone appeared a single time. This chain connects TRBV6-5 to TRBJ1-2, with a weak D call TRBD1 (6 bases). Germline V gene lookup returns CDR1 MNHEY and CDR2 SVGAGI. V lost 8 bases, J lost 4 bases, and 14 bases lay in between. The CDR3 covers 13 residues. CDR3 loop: CASRAGGRYGYTF. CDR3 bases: TGTGCCAGCCGGGCCGGGGGGCGCTATGGCTACACCTTC.

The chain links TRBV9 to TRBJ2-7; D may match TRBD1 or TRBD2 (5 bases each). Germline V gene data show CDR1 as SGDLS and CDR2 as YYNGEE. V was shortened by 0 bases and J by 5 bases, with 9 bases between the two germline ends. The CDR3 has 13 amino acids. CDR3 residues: CASSVAGDDEQYF. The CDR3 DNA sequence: TGTGCCAGCAGCGTAGCTGGGGACGACGAGCAGTACTTC.

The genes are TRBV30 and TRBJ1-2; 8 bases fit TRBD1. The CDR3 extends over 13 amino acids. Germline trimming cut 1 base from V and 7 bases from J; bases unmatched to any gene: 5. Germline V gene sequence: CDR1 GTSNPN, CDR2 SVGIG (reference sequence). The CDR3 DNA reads TGTGCCTGGAGTGGACAGGGGAGGAGTGGCTACACCTTC. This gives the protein CAWSGQGRSGYTF.

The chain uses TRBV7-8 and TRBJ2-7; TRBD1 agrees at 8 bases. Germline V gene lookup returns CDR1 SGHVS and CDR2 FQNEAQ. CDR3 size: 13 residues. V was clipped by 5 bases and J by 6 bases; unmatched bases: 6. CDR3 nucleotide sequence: TGTGCCAGCAGCGGACAGGGTTATGCCGAGCAGTACTTC. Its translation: CASSGQGYAEQYF.

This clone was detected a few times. The CDR3 region is CASSSPLGGRENSPLHF. The CDR3 DNA reads as TGTGCCAGCAGTTCCCCATTGGGAGGGAGGGAGAATTCACCCCTCCACTTT. This chain links TRBV28 with TRBJ1-6; D is unclear. The CDR3 runs 17 residues. Per the germline V gene, CDR1 is MDHEN and CDR2 is SYDVKM. Trimming took 4 bases from V and 7 from J, leaving 20 bases between them.

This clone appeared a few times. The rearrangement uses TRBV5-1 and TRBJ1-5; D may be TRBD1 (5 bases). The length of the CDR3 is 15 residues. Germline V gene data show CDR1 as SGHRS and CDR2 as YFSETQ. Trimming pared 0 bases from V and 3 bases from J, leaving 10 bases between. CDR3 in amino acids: CASSLAGTNNQPQHF. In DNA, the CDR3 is TGCGCCAGCAGCTTGGCGGGGACCAACAATCAGCCCCAGCATTTT.

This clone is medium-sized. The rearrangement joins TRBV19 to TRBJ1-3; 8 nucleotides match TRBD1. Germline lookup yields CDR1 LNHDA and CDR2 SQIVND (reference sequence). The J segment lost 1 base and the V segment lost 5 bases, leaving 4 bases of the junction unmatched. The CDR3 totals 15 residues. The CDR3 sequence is CASSPGTGSGNTIYF. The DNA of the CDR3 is TGTGCCAGTAGTCCCGGGACAGGTTCTGGAAACACCATATATTTT.

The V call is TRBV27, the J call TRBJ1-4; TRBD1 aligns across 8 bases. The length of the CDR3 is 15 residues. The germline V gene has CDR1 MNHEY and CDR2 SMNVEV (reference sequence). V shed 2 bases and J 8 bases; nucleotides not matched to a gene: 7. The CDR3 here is CASSLDGTGDEKLFF. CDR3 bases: TGTGCCAGCAGTTTAGACGGGACAGGCGACGAAAAACTGTTTTTT.

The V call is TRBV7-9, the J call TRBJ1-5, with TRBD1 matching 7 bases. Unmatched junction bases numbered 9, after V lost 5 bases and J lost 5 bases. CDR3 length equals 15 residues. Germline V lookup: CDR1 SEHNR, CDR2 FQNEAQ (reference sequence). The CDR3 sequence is CASSPDREVHQPQHF. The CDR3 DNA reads TGTGCCAGCAGCCCAGACAGGGAAGTTCATCAGCCCCAGCATTTT.

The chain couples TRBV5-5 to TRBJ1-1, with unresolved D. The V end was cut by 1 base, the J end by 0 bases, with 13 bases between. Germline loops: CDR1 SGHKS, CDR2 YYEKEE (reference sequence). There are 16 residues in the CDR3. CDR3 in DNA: TGTGCCAGCAGCTTGCCGGATGACGGTTTGAACACTGAAGCTTTCTTT. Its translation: CASSLPDDGLNTEAFF. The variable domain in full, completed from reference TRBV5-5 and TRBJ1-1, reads DAGVTQSPTHLIKTRGQQVTLRCSPISGHKSVSWYQQVLGQGPQFIFQYYEKEERGRGNFPDRFSARQFPNYSSELNVNALLLGDSALYLCASSLPDDGLNTEAFFGQGTRLTVV.

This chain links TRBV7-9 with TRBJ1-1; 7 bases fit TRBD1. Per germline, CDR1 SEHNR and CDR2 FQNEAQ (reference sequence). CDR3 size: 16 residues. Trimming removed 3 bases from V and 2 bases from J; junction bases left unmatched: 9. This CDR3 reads CASSLTGPRQNTEAFF. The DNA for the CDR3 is TGTGCCAGCAGCTTGACAGGGCCACGTCAAAACACTGAAGCTTTCTTT.

The CDR3 sequence is CASSLAGAAGGNGYTF. CDR3 sequence (DNA): TGCGCCAGCAGCTTGGCCGGGGCGGCGGGGGGGAACGGCTACACCTTC. This sequence joins TRBV5-1 and TRBJ1-2; TRBD1 is a possible D gene (5 bases). V lost 0 bases and J 8 bases, leaving 20 bases between the germline ends. This CDR3 contains 16 residues. Per germline, CDR1 SGHRS and CDR2 YFSETQ. The full variable domain, with the rest looked up from reference TRBV5-1 and TRBJ1-2, is KAGVTQTPRYLIKTRGQQVTLSCSPISGHRSVSWYQQTPGQGLQFLFEYFSETQRNKGNFPGRFSGRQFSNSRSEMNVSTLELGDSALYLCASSLAGAAGGNGYTFGSGTRLTVV.

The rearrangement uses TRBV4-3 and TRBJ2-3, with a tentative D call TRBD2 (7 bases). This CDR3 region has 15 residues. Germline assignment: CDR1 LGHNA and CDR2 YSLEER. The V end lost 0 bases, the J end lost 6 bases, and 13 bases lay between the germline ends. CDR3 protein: CASSQDPGGLDTQYF. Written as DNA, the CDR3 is TGCGCCAGCAGCCAAGATCCCGGGGGGCTGGATACGCAGTATTTT.

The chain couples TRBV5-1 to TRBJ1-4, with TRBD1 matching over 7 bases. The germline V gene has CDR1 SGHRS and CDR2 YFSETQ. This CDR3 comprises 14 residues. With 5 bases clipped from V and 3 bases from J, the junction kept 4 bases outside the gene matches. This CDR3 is CASRKDRANEKLFF. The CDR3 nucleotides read TGCGCCAGCAGAAAAGACAGGGCTAATGAAAAACTGTTTTTT.

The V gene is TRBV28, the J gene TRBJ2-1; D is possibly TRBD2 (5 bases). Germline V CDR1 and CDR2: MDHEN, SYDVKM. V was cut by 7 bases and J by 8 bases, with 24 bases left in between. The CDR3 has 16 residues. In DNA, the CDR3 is TGTGCCAGCACCTGGCGGAGGCAGGTAATTTTTGATGAGCAGTTCTTC. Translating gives CASTWRRQVIFDEQFF.

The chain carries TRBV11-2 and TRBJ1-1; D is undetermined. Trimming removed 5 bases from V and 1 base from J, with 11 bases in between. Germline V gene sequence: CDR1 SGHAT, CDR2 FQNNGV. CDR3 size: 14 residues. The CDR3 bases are TGTGCCAGCAGCGACGGCGTGTCGAACACTGAAGCTTTCTTT. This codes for CASSDGVSNTEAFF.

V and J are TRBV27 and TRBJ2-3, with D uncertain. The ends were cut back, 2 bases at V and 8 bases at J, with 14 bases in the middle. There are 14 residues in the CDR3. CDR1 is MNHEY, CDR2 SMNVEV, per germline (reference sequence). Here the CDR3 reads CASSLSGSKITQYF. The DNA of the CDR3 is TGTGCCAGCAGTTTAAGTGGTAGTAAGATTACGCAGTATTTT.

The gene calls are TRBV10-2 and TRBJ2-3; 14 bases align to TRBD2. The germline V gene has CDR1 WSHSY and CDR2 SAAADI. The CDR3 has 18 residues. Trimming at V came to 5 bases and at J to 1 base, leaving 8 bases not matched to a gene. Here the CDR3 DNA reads TGCGCCAGCAGTCCAGCGACTAGCGGGAGGGGAGGCACAGATACGCAGTATTTT. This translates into CASSPATSGRGGTDTQYF.

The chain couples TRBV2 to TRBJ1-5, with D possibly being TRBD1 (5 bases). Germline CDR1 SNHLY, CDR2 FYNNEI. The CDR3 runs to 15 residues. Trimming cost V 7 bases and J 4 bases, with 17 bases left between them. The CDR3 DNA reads TGTGCCAGCACCCCGGGTGGGGGAACGAATCAGCCCCAGCATTTT. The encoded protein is CASTPGGGTNQPQHF.

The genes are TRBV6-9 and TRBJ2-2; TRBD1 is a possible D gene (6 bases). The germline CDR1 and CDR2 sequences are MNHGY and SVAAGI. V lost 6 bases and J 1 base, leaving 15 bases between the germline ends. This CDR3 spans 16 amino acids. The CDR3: CASSLGQILNTGELFF. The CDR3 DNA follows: TGTGCCAGCAGCCTTGGACAGATCCTGAACACCGGGGAGCTGTTTTTT.

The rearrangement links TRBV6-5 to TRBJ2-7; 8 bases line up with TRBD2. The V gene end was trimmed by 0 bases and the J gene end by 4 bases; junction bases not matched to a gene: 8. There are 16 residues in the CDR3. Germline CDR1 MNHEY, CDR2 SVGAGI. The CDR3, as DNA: TGTGCCAGCAGTTACTCGGCCGCGGGGGGACTTTACGAGCAGTACTTC. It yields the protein CASSYSAAGGLYEQYF.

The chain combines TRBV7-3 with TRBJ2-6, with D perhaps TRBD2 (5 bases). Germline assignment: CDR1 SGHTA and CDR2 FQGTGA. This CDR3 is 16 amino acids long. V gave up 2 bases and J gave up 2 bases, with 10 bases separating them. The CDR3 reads CASSLRGIAGANVLTF. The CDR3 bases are TGTGCCAGCAGCTTACGGGGAATTGCTGGGGCCAACGTCCTGACTTTC.

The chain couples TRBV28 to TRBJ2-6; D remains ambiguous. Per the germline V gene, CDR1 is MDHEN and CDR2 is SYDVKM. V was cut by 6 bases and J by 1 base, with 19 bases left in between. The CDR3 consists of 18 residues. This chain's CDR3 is CASSLYSILTSGANVLTF. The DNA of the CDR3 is TGTGCCAGCAGCCTTTACTCTATCTTAACGTCTGGGGCCAACGTCCTGACTTTC.

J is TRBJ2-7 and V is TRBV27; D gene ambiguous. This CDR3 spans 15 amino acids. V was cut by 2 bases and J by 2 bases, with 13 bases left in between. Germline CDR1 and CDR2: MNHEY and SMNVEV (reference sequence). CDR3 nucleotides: TGTGCCAGCAGTTTAATCGCAGGCGTCACCTACGAGCAGTACTTC. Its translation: CASSLIAGVTYEQYF.

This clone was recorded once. As DNA, the CDR3 is TGTGCCTGGAGTCTAGGGACGGGGAACACCGGGGAGCTGTTTTTT. This translates into CAWSLGTGNTGELFF. The chain carries TRBV30 and TRBJ2-2, with D perhaps given as TRBD1 or TRBD2 (5 bases each). The germline CDR1 and CDR2 sequences are GTSNPN and SVGIG (reference sequence). The V end was cut by 2 bases, the J end by 1 base, with 11 bases between. The CDR3 consists of 15 residues.

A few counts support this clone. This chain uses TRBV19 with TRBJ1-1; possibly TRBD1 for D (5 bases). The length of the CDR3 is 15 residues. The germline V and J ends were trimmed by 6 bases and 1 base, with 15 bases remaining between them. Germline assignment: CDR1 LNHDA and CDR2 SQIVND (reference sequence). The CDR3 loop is CASRTAWGSNTEAFF. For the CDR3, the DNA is TGTGCCAGTAGGACGGCTTGGGGGTCGAACACTGAAGCTTTCTTT.

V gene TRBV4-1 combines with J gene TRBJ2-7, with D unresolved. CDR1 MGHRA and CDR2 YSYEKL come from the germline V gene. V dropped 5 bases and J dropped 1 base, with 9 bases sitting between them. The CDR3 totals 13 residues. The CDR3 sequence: CASSSDNSYEQYF. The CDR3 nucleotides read TGCGCCAGCAGCTCCGACAATTCCTACGAGCAGTACTTC.

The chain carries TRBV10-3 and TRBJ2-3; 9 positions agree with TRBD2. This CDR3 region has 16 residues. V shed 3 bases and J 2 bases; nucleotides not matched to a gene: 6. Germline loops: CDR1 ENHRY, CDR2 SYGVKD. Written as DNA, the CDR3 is TGTGCCATCAGTGATCCTAGCGGGATTGACACAGATACGCAGTATTTT. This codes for CAISDPSGIDTDTQYF.